These T cell receptor beta chains were read from a single sample in a study of cytomegalovirus exposure and HLA in healthy donors. The method was immunoSEQ multiplex PCR; TCRdb's version includes in-frame clones alone and lacks a portion of them. The table has 150,000 to 200,000 clones, around 80% seen once. The sequenced material came from PBMCs. Every receptor here comes from a man in his forties in good health and CMV-seronegative. Each CDR3 is given with its conserved first and last residue. Fields, in order: J gene, V gene, CDR3 length, D gene, clone size, CDR3 DNA, CDR3 protein. The D gene is left open where the match is weak. Clone size is not always given. Where it is, it says once, few, many or a class for expanded clones.

J gene: TRBJ1-1; V gene: TRBV19; CDR3 length: 13; D gene: NA; clone size: NA; CDR3 DNA: TGTGCCAGTAGTACCCAGATCGACACTGAAGCTTTCTTT; CDR3 protein: CASSTQIDTEAFF
J gene: TRBJ2-7; V gene: TRBV7-9; CDR3 length: 16; D gene: TRBD1; clone size: NA; CDR3 DNA: TGTTCCAGCAGCTTAGCGTTGGGACAGGGCAAATACGAGCAGTACTTC; CDR3 protein: CSSSLALGQGKYEQYF
J gene: TRBJ2-7; V gene: TRBV4-1; CDR3 length: 17; D gene: TRBD1; clone size: NA; CDR3 DNA: TGCGCCAGCAGCCAAGGTTATAGTAGCAGGGGGAATAACGAGCAGTACTTC; CDR3 protein: CASSQGYSSRGNNEQYF
J gene: TRBJ1-5; V gene: TRBV5-1; CDR3 length: 16; D gene: TRBD1; clone size: NA; CDR3 DNA: TGCGCCAGCAGCCCGACAGGGGGAGAAGACAATCAGCCCCAGCATTTT; CDR3 protein: CASSPTGGEDNQPQHF
J gene: TRBJ1-2; V gene: TRBV6-1; CDR3 length: 15; D gene: TRBD1; clone size: NA; CDR3 DNA: TGTGCCAGCAGTGAACGAGCAGGGGGCGGCTATGGCTACACCTTC; CDR3 protein: CASSERAGGGYGYTF
J gene: TRBJ1-4; V gene: TRBV6-1; CDR3 length: 15; D gene: TRBD1; clone size: NA; CDR3 DNA: TGTGCCAGCAGTGCACCGGGACAGCCTAATGAAAAACTGTTTTTT; CDR3 protein: CASSAPGQPNEKLFF
J gene: TRBJ1-1; V gene: TRBV10-3; CDR3 length: 14; D gene: NA; clone size: NA; CDR3 DNA: TGTGCCATCAGTGATTCCGCAGGGGACACTGAAGCTTTCTTT; CDR3 protein: CAISDSAGDTEAFF
J gene: TRBJ2-1; V gene: TRBV4-3; CDR3 length: 15; D gene: TRBD2; clone size: NA; CDR3 DNA: TGCGCCAGCAGCGAAGGGACTAGCGGGTACAATGAGCAGTTCTTC; CDR3 protein: CASSEGTSGYNEQFF
J gene: TRBJ1-1; V gene: TRBV7-9; CDR3 length: 15; D gene: TRBD1; clone size: few; CDR3 DNA: TGTGCCAGCAGCCCTGACAGGGGCTTTCGGACTGAAGCTTTCTTT; CDR3 protein: CASSPDRGFRTEAFF
J gene: TRBJ2-3; V gene: TRBV5-1; CDR3 length: 17; D gene: TRBD1; clone size: NA; CDR3 DNA: TGCGCCAGCAGCCTCCAGCCACCGACAGGGGGGGCAGATACGCAGTATTTT; CDR3 protein: CASSLQPPTGGADTQYF
J gene: TRBJ2-3; V gene: TRBV7-8; CDR3 length: 12; D gene: NA; clone size: NA; CDR3 DNA: TGTGCCAGCAGGGGAGTGGGAGATACGCAGTATTTT; CDR3 protein: CASRGVGDTQYF
J gene: TRBJ1-1; V gene: TRBV10-3; CDR3 length: 14; D gene: TRBD1; clone size: few; CDR3 DNA: TGTGCCATCAGTGGGGACAGGGTCAACACTGAAGCTTTCTTT; CDR3 protein: CAISGDRVNTEAFF
J gene: TRBJ2-1; V gene: TRBV7-2; CDR3 length: 16; D gene: TRBD2; clone size: NA; CDR3 DNA: TGTGCCAGCAGCCCCCGGACCCTAGCGGGAGGCGATGAGCAGTTCTTC; CDR3 protein: CASSPRTLAGGDEQFF
J gene: TRBJ1-2; V gene: TRBV6-5; CDR3 length: 13; D gene: NA; clone size: NA; CDR3 DNA: TGTGCCGGCAGGTCAACAGAGAACTATGGCTACACCTTC; CDR3 protein: CAGRSTENYGYTF
J gene: TRBJ2-5; V gene: TRBV5-4; CDR3 length: 14; D gene: NA; clone size: NA; CDR3 DNA: TGTGCCAGCAGCTCGACTCGTAACGGGGAGACCCAGTACTTC; CDR3 protein: CASSSTRNGETQYF
J gene: TRBJ1-1; V gene: TRBV5-1; CDR3 length: 14; D gene: TRBD1; clone size: NA; CDR3 DNA: TGCGCCAGCAGCCGGGACAGGGGTTTGGCTGAAGCTTTCTTT; CDR3 protein: CASSRDRGLAEAFF